Listed here is a single T cell receptor beta chain. This clonotype was detected only a few times. Its antigen remains undetermined. The sample holds no much larger clone one base away, and base qualities are not on file. V is cut back by 6 bases and J by 3 bases, with 4 bases in the junction unmatched. The CDR3 numbers 15 residues from cysteine through phenylalanine. Only the CDR3 DNA is retained, 45 bases long and in frame from the first base. The data were obtained in a study of T-cell reconstitution after alpha-beta-depleted transplantation in children (dated by TCRdb to about 2016). For context, the study as a whole: Using TCR repertoire profiling, the study quantitatively followed how T-cell immune reconstitution unfolded in children after TCRalphabeta/CD19-depleted allogeneic hematopoietic cell transplantation.

The label giving this sample's treatment or condition can be read as: allogeneic hematopoietic cell transplantation with graft depleted of TCRalphabeta T cells and CD19 B cells. The children who served as transplant recipients had been given grafts of TCRalphabeta/CD19-depleted allogeneic hematopoietic cells. Results the study describes overall, beyond this receptor: In some patients, the high TCRbeta diversity seen at day 60 was put down to recipient T cells and intrathymic progenitors that had survived conditioning. The apparently early alphabetaT-cell count recovery about two months after transplant was reportedly dependent on only several hundred rapidly expanded clones derived from non-depleted graft cells. Over subsequent months, a decline in hyperexpanded clone frequencies was noted, and after one year, T-cell counts and TCRbeta diversity were mostly ascribed to newly produced T cells.

Libraries were prepared through PCR. The reads were generated on an Illumina HiSeq 2500. To normalize quantification of the TCRbeta repertoire, the TCR libraries were built with molecular barcoding that relied on unique molecular identifiers. The public reads were reprocessed in TCRdb via fastp at Q25 and MiXCR, keeping in-frame beta chains. Every entry covers one CDR3 protein and lists the most common genes and DNA from its rows. The sample table contains a few hundred thousand distinct CDR3 sequences; only one count was recorded for 20% to 30% of them. In total, the top ten clones hold 30% to 45% of the sample.

The chain joins TRBV12-3 or TRBV12-4 to TRBJ2-3, with 12 central nucleotides matching TRBD2. This clonotype was sampled from a boy in the first two years of life with Wiskott-Aldrich syndrome, due to receive a stem cell transplant. This material consisted of PBMCs, taken before TCRalphabeta/CD19-depleted stem cell transplant. The bases read TGTGCCAGCAGCTGGACTAGCGGGAAGACAGATACGCAGTATTTT. The resulting protein is CASSWTSGKTDTQYF.